This T cell receptor beta chain emerged from a study of beta chain features in type 1 diabetes (dated by TCRdb to 2016 to 2018). Some background on the complete study: Patients and healthy donors did not differ in mean age, gender distribution, total cell number or subset yield. A total of roughly 100 million sorted cells were examined across all samples, and a strong correlation was observed between cell number per subset and RNA yield. The study compared TCRB repertoires of sorted circulating CD4+ T cell subsets between recently diagnosed type 1 diabetes patients and matched healthy donors. Regulatory and stem cell-like memory subsets were obtained from only 8 patients and about 8 healthy donors, while naive and central memory subsets were obtained from all 30 or so donors.

All of the isolated RNA was reverse transcribed with the High Capacity cDNA Reverse Transcription Kit, so expressed TCRB transcripts were sequenced. Naive, central memory and regulatory T cell samples underwent deep immunoSEQ sequencing, averaging approximately 3.5 million total reads per sample. After sorted cells were lysed in RLT buffer, RNA was extracted with DNase-treated RNeasy Micro or Mini kits, with the choice depending on cell number. To prevent cross-contamination, every cell subset was processed on its own, while patient and healthy donor samples were processed together. TCRB sequences were amplified from cDNA with the immunoSEQ multiplex PCR, producing 87-bp fragments spanning the CDR3 region. Sequencing of the amplicons was performed on the Illumina HiSeq platform. Turning to the authors' computational methods: PCR bias was computationally corrected using synthetic template baselines, reads within Hamming distance 2 were collapsed, and singletons that could not be merged were discarded. Reads were aligned against IMGT so that V, D and J genes, CDR3 length and insertions or deletions at six rearrangement sites could be assigned. Clonotype counts were normalized to sorted cell number within each subset before computing true diversity and Gini coefficients with the tcR R package. Repertoire sharing was quantified using the overlap coefficient calculated on TCRB nucleotide sequences. Out-of-frame TCRB sequences from naive cells were analyzed to stand in for the pre-selection repertoire. Sourced from immuneACCESS, this table was stored by TCRdb with only in-frame sequences that have V and J called. A share of the clones is absent; for the studies checked, an unresolved V gene accounts for under half, and the remainder has no known explanation. V, J and clone size are taken as reported in that table, and D and trimming were inferred from the DNA itself. The sample yields 600,000 to 700,000 clones; 12% were counted once. The ten largest clones capture roughly 0.12% of the sample.

This clone was recorded a few times. Its antigen has not been determined. No per-base quality is available; no much larger clone lies one base away. The paper's findings and limits, for the study overall: The naive, central memory and regulatory TCRB repertoires appeared to resemble one another more closely among patients than among healthy donors. Because cDNA was sequenced instead of genomic DNA, activated cells with high expression could be over-represented, although the groups did not differ in activation or CD3 levels. At VDJ recombination sites, type 1 diabetes patients had fewer insertions and more deleted nucleotides, which implies abnormalities in thymic rearrangement. Type 1 diabetes patients showed a moderate but significant shortening of TCRB CDR3 length in all four CD4+ subsets. PCR might favor shorter templates, but patient and control samples were amplified and corrected together, so any skew would affect both groups equally. Only small numbers of individuals were included in the HLA sub-analyses, which left unresolved whether HLA type had any influence on TCRB rearrangement.

V drops 4 bases and J drops 0 bases, leaving 10 bases in between. The CDR3 has 15 amino acids, counting the end cysteine and phenylalanine. Solely the CDR3 DNA is kept, with 45 bases framed from the first base. From a lookup of the germline V gene, CDR1 and CDR2 are SGHDN and FVKESK. A single peripheral blood draw of 95 to 150 mL on average was collected from each donor into heparinised tubes. Using a panel that included CD45RO, CCR7, CD25, CD127, CD95 and CD27, naive, central memory, regulatory and stem cell-like memory CD4+ T cells were sorted on a BD FACSAria II. A purity above 95% was achieved for all sorted populations. PBMCs were isolated right away by Lymphoprep density gradient centrifugation and were stained directly, without culture. To minimize batch effects, samples were stained and sorted in pairs, one healthy donor with one patient per experiment.

The chain is made from TRBV14 and TRBJ1-3; 5 matching bases give a weak D call of TRBD1. The TCR sequence derives from a young man with type 1 diabetes. The source material was naive CD4+ T cells from blood. The cell subset or site label corresponds to: true naive CD4+ T cells. The CDR3 is CASSRGGHSGNTIYF. The DNA is as follows: TGTGCCAGCAGCCGGGGAGGACACTCTGGAAACACCATATATTTT.